A single sample is the source of the 29 T cell receptor beta chains below, sequenced in a study of identifying expanded T cells in peripheral blood. Assay: immunoSEQ multiplex PCR; the TCRdb copy retains only in-frame clones and omits some. The table has 75,000 to 90,000 clones, about 87% seen once. The sequencing input was blood. The receptor source for this set is a person aged 18 to 69 in good health.

V and J are TRBV2 and TRBJ1-1; the match to TRBD1 covers 7 bases. After removal of 6 bases from V and 0 bases from J, the junction contained 4 bases not matched to a gene. Germline lookup yields CDR1 SNHLY and CDR2 FYNNEI. CDR3 length: 14 residues. The DNA of the CDR3 is TGTGCCAGCAGGGCGACAGGGATGAACACTGAAGCTTTCTTT. Its protein product is CASRATGMNTEAFF.

In its sample, this clone was seen a few times. This sequence joins TRBV5-1 and TRBJ1-2; D gene ambiguous. The CDR3 runs 12 residues. CDR1 SGHRS and CDR2 YFSETQ come from the germline V gene. V shed 7 bases and J shed 5 bases, with 12 bases lying between them. The CDR3 DNA reads TGCGCCAGCCGCGGAGAAAATTATGGCTACACCTTC. Its translation is CASRGENYGYTF.

The V and J genes are TRBV19 and TRBJ2-1; a weak D match, TRBD1 (6 bases). This CDR3 has 14 amino acids. Germline assignment: CDR1 LNHDA and CDR2 SQIVND (reference sequence). Trimming stripped 5 bases from V and 0 bases from J, with 8 bases between. CDR3 coding DNA: TGTGCCAGTAGTTCACAGGGCTCCTACAATGAGCAGTTCTTC. Translation: CASSSQGSYNEQFF.

This chain uses TRBV25-1 with TRBJ1-3, with D uncertain. The germline V gene has CDR1 MGHDK and CDR2 SYGVNS. The CDR3 covers 14 residues. Trimming stripped 3 bases from V and 4 bases from J, with 10 bases between. CDR3 region: CASSDPAPGNTIYF. In DNA, the CDR3 is TGTGCCAGCAGTGACCCCGCCCCGGGAAACACCATATATTTT.

CDR3: CASSLFGGPDTQYF. The CDR3 DNA sequence: TGTGCCAGCAGCTTGTTTGGGGGTCCAGATACGCAGTATTTT. The chain recombines TRBV5-4 with TRBJ2-3, with D possibly being TRBD1 or TRBD2 (5 bases each). Looked up from germline, CDR1 is SGHNT and CDR2 is YYREEE (reference sequence). Trimming took off 1 base at V and 4 bases at J, with 10 bases between the two ends. This CDR3 comprises 14 residues.

The gene calls are TRBV5-6 and TRBJ2-1; 7 nucleotides align to TRBD1. Trimming removed 5 bases from V and 0 bases from J; junction bases left unmatched: 5. CDR1 is SGHDT, CDR2 YYEEEE, per germline. The CDR3 runs to 15 residues. The chain's CDR3 is CASRNRGPSYNEQFF. The CDR3 region has the DNA TGTGCCAGCAGGAACAGGGGCCCCTCCTACAATGAGCAGTTCTTC.

This clone was detected only once. The chain is built from TRBV5-8 and TRBJ1-1; D gene unclear. CDR1 and CDR2 (germline): SGHTS, YDEGEE. V lost 1 base and J 1 base, leaving 8 bases between the germline ends. This CDR3 has 14 residues. The DNA of the CDR3 is TGTGCCAGCAGCTTGACAGTTACGAACACTGAAGCTTTCTTT. Amino acids: CASSLTVTNTEAFF.

This sequence joins TRBV19 and TRBJ1-5; 10 bases match TRBD1. The ends lost 6 bases at V and 3 bases at J; junction bases unmatched: 14. Germline V CDR1 and CDR2: LNHDA, SQIVND (reference sequence). The CDR3 loop spans 18 amino acids. The CDR3 DNA is TGTGCCAGTAGCAAACTCCCGGGACAGGGGTCTAACAATCAGCCCCAGCATTTT. Its protein is CASSKLPGQGSNNQPQHF.

The genes are TRBV5-5 and TRBJ1-1; D is unclear. Germline CDR1 and CDR2: SGHKS and YYEKEE (reference sequence). V lost 4 bases and J 4 bases, leaving 14 bases between the germline ends. The CDR3 length is 14 residues. This CDR3 reads CASSQVTAGTEAFF. CDR3 bases: TGTGCCAGCAGCCAGGTCACAGCGGGCACTGAAGCTTTCTTT.

This clone occurred a few times. The chain employs TRBV29-1 and TRBJ1-5; D gene unclear. The CDR3 contains 12 residues. V lost 4 bases and J lost 7, with 11 bases in between. The V gene's germline CDR1 is SQVTM and CDR2 ANQGSEA. CDR3 sequence (DNA): TGCAGCGTTGGGGAGGGAGAGCAGCCCCAGCATTTT. As protein: CSVGEGEQPQHF.

The rearrangement links TRBV2 to TRBJ1-1; no firm D call. The V gene lost 7 bases and the J gene lost 0 bases, with 9 bases spanning the gap. Germline assignment: CDR1 SNHLY and CDR2 FYNNEI. This CDR3 has 13 residues. Written as DNA, the CDR3 is TGTGCCAGCAAGCTAAGGGTGAACACTGAAGCTTTCTTT. Its translation: CASKLRVNTEAFF.

A single count supports this clone. V is TRBV19 and J is TRBJ1-5; 9 positions agree with TRBD1. This CDR3 is 14 amino acids long. The germline gives CDR1 LNHDA, CDR2 SQIVND (reference sequence). Trimming removed 9 bases from V and 0 bases from J; junction bases left unmatched: 3. The CDR3 spells CASGTGHSNQPQHF. The CDR3 nucleotides read TGTGCCAGCGGGACAGGGCATAGCAATCAGCCCCAGCATTTT.

The V gene is TRBV6-6, the J gene TRBJ2-2; perhaps D is TRBD1 or TRBD2 (5 bases each). Looked up from germline, CDR1 is MNHNY and CDR2 is SVGAGI (reference sequence). Deletions cut 5 bases from V and 3 bases from J, with 16 bases between. The CDR3 is made up of 16 amino acids. The CDR3 loop reads CASSTAGAGHTGELFF. The CDR3 DNA is TGTGCCAGCAGTACCGCCGGGGCCGGGCACACCGGGGAGCTGTTTTTT.

The gene calls are TRBV6-4 and TRBJ2-1; the match to TRBD1 covers 8 bases. The CDR3 has 13 residues. V shed 8 bases, J shed 7 bases, and the junction held 7 bases outside the gene matches. In germline, CDR1 is MRHNA, CDR2 SNTAGT. The CDR3 protein is CASGGTGLNEQFF. In DNA, the CDR3 is TGTGCCAGCGGCGGGACAGGACTAAATGAGCAGTTCTTC.

The chain combines TRBV7-9 with TRBJ1-1; perhaps TRBD1 as D (6 bases). The CDR3 loop spans 13 amino acids. V dropped 6 bases and J dropped 5 bases, with 13 bases sitting between them. From germline, CDR1 is SEHNR and CDR2 FQNEAQ (reference sequence). CDR3 protein: CASRTQRGTEAFF. CDR3 nucleotide sequence: TGTGCCAGCAGAACCCAGAGGGGGACTGAAGCTTTCTTT. The variable domain in full, with the rest retrieved from reference TRBV7-9 and TRBJ1-1, is DTGVSQNPRHKITKRGQNVTFRCDPISEHNRLYWYRQTLGQGPEFLTYFQNEAQLEKSRLLSDRFSAERPKGSFSTLEIQRTEQGDSAMYLCASRTQRGTEAFFGQGTRLTVV.

The CDR3 region is CSVAGGGNTGELFF. CDR3 sequence (DNA): TGCAGCGTTGCGGGCGGGGGGAACACCGGGGAGCTGTTTTTT. This chain connects TRBV29-1 to TRBJ2-2; 7 bases agree with TRBD2. J gave up 1 base and V 4 bases, and 3 bases lay outside the gene matches. The V gene's germline CDR1 is SQVTM and CDR2 ANQGSEA. The CDR3 loop spans 14 amino acids.

The chain combines TRBV7-6 with TRBJ2-7; 9 bases line up with TRBD1. The CDR3 is 13 amino acids. Germline V CDR1 and CDR2: SGHVS, FNYEAQ. The ends lost 4 bases at V and 6 bases at J; junction bases unmatched: 4. The CDR3 sequence is CASSSTGGGEQYF. The CDR3, as DNA: TGTGCCAGCAGCTCGACAGGGGGAGGCGAGCAGTACTTC.

The chain is built from TRBV5-1 and TRBJ2-1; D is possibly TRBD1 (6 bases). This CDR3 contains 14 residues. Germline values: CDR1 SGHRS, CDR2 YFSETQ. Deletions cut 4 bases from V and 8 bases from J, with 16 bases between. The CDR3 reads CASSPPTGPHEQFF. In nucleotides, the CDR3 is TGCGCCAGCAGCCCTCCGACAGGCCCCCATGAGCAGTTCTTC.

The chain links TRBV7-3 to TRBJ1-6; no clear D gene. This CDR3 is built from 13 residues. Germline loops: CDR1 SGHTA, CDR2 FQGTGA. Trimming shortened V by 0 bases and J by 5 bases, and 2 bases separated the two germline ends. In DNA form, the CDR3 reads TGTGCCAGCAGCTTAACGAATAATTCACCCCTCCACTTT. The encoded protein is CASSLTNNSPLHF.

The J gene is TRBJ1-4, the V gene TRBV30; D not certain. This CDR3 is 13 amino acids long. From germline, CDR1 is GTSNPN and CDR2 SVGIG (reference sequence). Trimming took off 4 bases at V and 4 bases at J, with 10 bases between the two ends. The CDR3 region is CAWNSQLNEKLFF. As DNA, the CDR3 is TGTGCCTGGAATAGTCAGCTTAATGAAAAACTGTTTTTT.

The V and J genes are TRBV27 and TRBJ1-4; D unresolved. Trimming took 3 bases from V and 3 from J, leaving 8 bases between them. CDR3 length: 14 residues. The germline V gene has CDR1 MNHEY and CDR2 SMNVEV (reference sequence). The CDR3 DNA reads as TGTGCCAGCAGTTTTAGTAGGGCTAATGAAAAACTGTTTTTT. Translating it yields CASSFSRANEKLFF.

The V call is TRBV7-2, the J call TRBJ2-7; TRBD2 matches at 10 bases. V shed 2 bases, J shed 4 bases, and the junction held 11 bases outside the gene matches. CDR1 is SGHTA and CDR2 is FQGNSA in the germline V gene. The CDR3 is made up of 17 amino acids. The CDR3 reads CASSLTFSLAGEYEQYF. CDR3 coding DNA: TGTGCCAGCAGCTTAACTTTCTCCCTAGCGGGAGAGTACGAGCAGTACTTC. Combining the CDR3 with reference TRBV7-2 and TRBJ2-7 gives the whole variable domain GAGVSQSPSNKVTEKGKDVELRCDPISGHTALYWYRQSLGQGLEFLIYFQGNSAPDKSGLPSDRFSAERTGGSVSTLTIQRTQQEDSAVYLCASSLTFSLAGEYEQYFGPGTRLTVT.

This chain links TRBV7-2 with TRBJ2-2, with 8 bases matching TRBD1. CDR1 and CDR2 from the germline V gene are SGHTA and FQGNSA. The CDR3 contains 15 residues. The J segment lost 5 bases and the V segment lost 5 bases, leaving 7 bases of the junction unmatched. The DNA for the CDR3 is TGTGCCAGCAGCGCGAGGACAGGGAAAACCGGGGAGCTGTTTTTT. This encodes CASSARTGKTGELFF.

V is TRBV4-1 and J is TRBJ1-1; tentatively, D is TRBD1 (5 bases). Germline V lookup: CDR1 MGHRA, CDR2 YSYEKL. V was cut by 2 bases and J by 5 bases, with 12 bases left in between. The CDR3 extends over 14 amino acids. The CDR3 here is CASSQQGKRTEAFF. The DNA for the CDR3 is TGCGCCAGCAGCCAACAGGGAAAAAGGACTGAAGCTTTCTTT.

The rearrangement links TRBV7-2 to TRBJ1-1; D is undetermined. The CDR3 covers 18 residues. The germline V and J ends were trimmed by 2 bases and 1 base, with 20 bases remaining between them. Germline V CDR1 and CDR2: SGHTA, FQGNSA. CDR3 sequence (DNA): TGTGCCAGCAGCTTAACGGAAGATCGGGAGTCGGCGAACACTGAAGCTTTCTTT. This codes for CASSLTEDRESANTEAFF. Using reference TRBV7-2 and TRBJ1-1 for the parts outside the CDR3, the full variable domain is GAGVSQSPSNKVTEKGKDVELRCDPISGHTALYWYRQSLGQGLEFLIYFQGNSAPDKSGLPSDRFSAERTGGSVSTLTIQRTQQEDSAVYLCASSLTEDRESANTEAFFGQGTRLTVV.

This chain connects TRBV11-1 to TRBJ1-2; TRBD1 aligns across 9 bases. This CDR3 region has 17 residues. CDR1 and CDR2 (germline): SGHAT, FQDESV (reference sequence). Trimming removed 4 bases from V and 0 bases from J; junction bases left unmatched: 9. The DNA for the CDR3 is TGTGCCAGCAGCTCGGGACAGGGTGGAAGGACTAACTATGGCTACACCTTC. Its protein product is CASSSGQGGRTNYGYTF.

CDR3 residues: CASSLDHKETQYF. The CDR3 nucleotides are TGCGCCAGCAGCTTGGACCACAAAGAGACCCAGTACTTC. The chain joins TRBV5-1 to TRBJ2-5; D unresolved. Germline V gene sequence: CDR1 SGHRS, CDR2 YFSETQ. There are 13 residues in the CDR3. V dropped 0 bases and J dropped 3 bases, with 6 bases sitting between them.

This sequence joins TRBV11-3 and TRBJ2-1; D may be TRBD1 (6 bases). Trimming took off 1 base at V and 6 bases at J, with 10 bases between the two ends. The CDR3 consists of 14 residues. The germline CDR1 and CDR2 sequences are SGHNT and YENEEA. The chain's CDR3 is CASSLVRGINEQFF. CDR3 nucleotide sequence: TGTGCCAGCAGCTTAGTCAGGGGAATCAATGAGCAGTTCTTC.

The rearrangement uses TRBV9 and TRBJ2-1, with 9 bases aligning to TRBD2. Germline V lookup: CDR1 SGDLS, CDR2 YYNGEE. The CDR3 is 19 residues long. V gave up 0 bases and J gave up 1 base; unmatched junction bases: 11. CDR3: CASSVELAGTMRSYNEQFF. CDR3 in DNA: TGTGCCAGCAGCGTAGAACTAGCGGGTACTATGAGGTCCTACAATGAGCAGTTCTTC.